This entry features one T cell receptor (beta chain) sequence. Its antigen is unidentified. The CDR3 runs 12 residues. V shed 4 bases and J shed 1 base, with 4 bases lying between them. Germline assignment: CDR1 SNHLY and CDR2 FYNNEI. The assay was immunoSEQ multiplex PCR, and TCRdb's table has in-frame clones only and misses some. In the table there are roughly 20,000 clones, 80% to 90% of which are singletons. This sample was taken from a study of T cells in localized non-small cell lung cancer. Study observations and caveats: Adjacent lung tissue had a median roughly 55 of the top 100 clones found in the tumor.

The V call is TRBV2, the J call TRBJ1-1, with D hard to call. The sequencing here drew on peripheral blood, taken before any cancer treatment. The sequence was collected from a male donor at least 60 years old with stage I squamous cell lung carcinoma. The CDR3 loop is CASSVGNTEAFF. The CDR3 nucleotides are TGTGCCAGCAGTGTGGGGAACACTGAAGCTTTCTTT.